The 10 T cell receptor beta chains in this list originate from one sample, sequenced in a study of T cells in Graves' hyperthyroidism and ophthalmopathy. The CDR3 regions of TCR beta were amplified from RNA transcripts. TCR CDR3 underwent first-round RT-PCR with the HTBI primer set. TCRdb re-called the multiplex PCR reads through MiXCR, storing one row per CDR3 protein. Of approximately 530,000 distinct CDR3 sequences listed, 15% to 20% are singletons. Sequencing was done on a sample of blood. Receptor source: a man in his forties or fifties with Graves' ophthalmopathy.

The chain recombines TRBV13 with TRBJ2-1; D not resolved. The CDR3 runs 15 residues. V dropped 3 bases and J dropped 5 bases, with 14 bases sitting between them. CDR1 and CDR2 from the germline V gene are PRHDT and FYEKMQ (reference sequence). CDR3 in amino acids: CASSLAQRRDNEQFF. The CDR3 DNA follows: TGTGCCAGCAGCTTGGCGCAAAGAAGGGACAATGAGCAGTTCTTC.

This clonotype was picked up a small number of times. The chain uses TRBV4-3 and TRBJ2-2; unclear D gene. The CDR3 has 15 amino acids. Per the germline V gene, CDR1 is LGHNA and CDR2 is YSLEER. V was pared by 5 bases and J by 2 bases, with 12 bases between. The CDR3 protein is CASSIRALNTGELFF. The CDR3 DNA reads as TGCGCCAGCAGCATCCGGGCCCTCAACACCGGGGAGCTGTTTTTT.

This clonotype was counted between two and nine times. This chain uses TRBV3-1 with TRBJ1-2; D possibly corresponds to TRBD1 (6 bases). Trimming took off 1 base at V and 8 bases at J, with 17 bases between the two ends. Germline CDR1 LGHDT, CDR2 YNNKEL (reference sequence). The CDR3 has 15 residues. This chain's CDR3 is CASSQGQAGGGGYTF. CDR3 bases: TGTGCCAGCAGCCAAGGACAGGCCGGCGGCGGAGGCTACACCTTC.

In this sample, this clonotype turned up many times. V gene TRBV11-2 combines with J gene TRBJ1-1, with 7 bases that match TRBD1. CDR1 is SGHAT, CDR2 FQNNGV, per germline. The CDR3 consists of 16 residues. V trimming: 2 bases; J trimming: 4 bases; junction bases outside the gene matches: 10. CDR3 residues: CASSLSAGGIGTEAFF. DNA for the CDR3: TGTGCCAGCAGCTTATCGGCAGGGGGTATAGGCACTGAAGCTTTCTTT. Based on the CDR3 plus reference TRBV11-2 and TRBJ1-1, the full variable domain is EAGVAQSPRYKIIEKRQSVAFWCNPISGHATLYWYQQILGQGPKLLIQFQNNGVVDDSQLPKDRFSAERLKGVDSTLKIQPAKLEDSAVYLCASSLSAGGIGTEAFFGQGTRLTVV.

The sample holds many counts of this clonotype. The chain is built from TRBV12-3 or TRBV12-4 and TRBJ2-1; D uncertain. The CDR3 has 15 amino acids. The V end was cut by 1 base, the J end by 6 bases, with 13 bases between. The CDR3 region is CASSLVPSYGNEQFF. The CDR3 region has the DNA TGTGCCAGCAGTTTAGTCCCCTCCTACGGCAATGAGCAGTTCTTC.

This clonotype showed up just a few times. CDR3 nucleotide sequence: TGCGCCAGCAGCTTGAGGGACAGGGGAGCGAACACCGGGGAGCTGTTTTTT. It specifies CASSLRDRGANTGELFF. J is TRBJ2-2 and V is TRBV5-1; TRBD1 matches 10 bases. After removal of 1 base from V and 0 bases from J, the junction contained 3 bases not matched to a gene. The CDR3 extends over 17 amino acids. Germline CDR1 and CDR2: SGHRS and YFSETQ.

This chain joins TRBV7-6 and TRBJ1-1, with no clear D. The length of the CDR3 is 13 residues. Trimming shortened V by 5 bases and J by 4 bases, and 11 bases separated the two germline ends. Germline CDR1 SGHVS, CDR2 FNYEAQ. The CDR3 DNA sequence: TGTGCCAGCAGCCCGGTGCCAGGCACTGAAGCTTTCTTT. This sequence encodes CASSPVPGTEAFF.

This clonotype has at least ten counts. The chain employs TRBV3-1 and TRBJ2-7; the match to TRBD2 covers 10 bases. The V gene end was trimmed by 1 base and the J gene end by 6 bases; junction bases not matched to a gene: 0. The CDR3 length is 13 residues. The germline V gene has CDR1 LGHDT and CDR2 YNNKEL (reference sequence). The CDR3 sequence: CASSQGLAGEQYF. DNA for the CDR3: TGTGCCAGCAGCCAAGGACTAGCGGGCGAGCAGTACTTC.

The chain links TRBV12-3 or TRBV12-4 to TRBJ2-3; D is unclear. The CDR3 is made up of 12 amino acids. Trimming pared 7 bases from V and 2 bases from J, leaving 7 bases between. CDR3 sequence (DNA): TGTGCCAGCACAGGCAACACAGATACGCAGTATTTT. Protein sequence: CASTGNTDTQYF.

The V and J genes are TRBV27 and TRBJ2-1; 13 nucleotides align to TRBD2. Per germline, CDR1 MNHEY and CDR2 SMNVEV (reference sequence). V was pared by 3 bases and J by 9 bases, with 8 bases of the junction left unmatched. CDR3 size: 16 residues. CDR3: CASSFPGLAGPSEQFF. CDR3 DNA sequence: TGTGCCAGCAGTTTTCCGGGACTAGCGGGACCCAGTGAGCAGTTCTTC.